This T cell receptor beta chain was captured in a study of blood T cell repertoires in COVID-19. Study overall: T cells, B-cell-depleted T cells, or PBMCs supplied cDNA or gDNA.

Germline-derived CDR1 and CDR2 are MNHEY and SVGAGI. After removal of 8 bases from V and 3 bases from J, the junction contained 5 bases not matched to a gene. The CDR3 has 13 residues. As concerns this clone: Other DNA variants within this sample encode the same CDR3.

Libraries were prepared by immunoSEQ multiplex PCR; TCRdb keeps only in-frame clonotypes and omits some of them. The data show some 64,000 clones, around four fifths seen once. The sample was peripheral blood. This receptor was identified in a woman of 80 years or more with active or convalescent COVID-19. The chain employs TRBV6-5 and TRBJ2-7, with 9 nucleotides matching TRBD1. The CDR3 region has the DNA TGTGCCAGCGTGGGGACAGGGCTCTACGAGCAGTACTTC. This sequence encodes CASVGTGLYEQYF.